This T cell receptor (beta chain) was recovered during a study of breast tumors, draining lymph nodes, adjacent tissues. Findings and limits, study-wide: Luminal-like breast cancer showed significantly higher tumor–nontumor repertoire similarity than basal-like.

Samples came from axillary lymph nodes draining the breast cancer. V lost 5 bases to trimming and J lost 4 bases, with 15 bases between them. The CDR3 length is 14 residues. Germline CDR1 is SQVTM and CDR2 is ANQGSEA. Remarks on this clonotype: Its antigen is currently unknown.

TCRdb ran MiXCR on the multiplex PCR reads and lists one entry per CDR3 protein. The sample records some 170,000 distinct CDR3 sequences, about 30% being singletons. Sequencing input: axillary lymph node tissue. This rearrangement joins TRBV29-1 to TRBJ1-5; D gene unclear. The sequence was collected from a female donor with breast cancer. Some clones in this sample may be carry-over from other donors' samples. The CDR3 sequence is CSVPAPGGNQPQHF. The CDR3 nucleotides read TGCAGCGTTCCGGCCCCGGGAGGGAATCAGCCCCAGCATTTT. The entire variable domain, with the rest obtained from reference TRBV29-1 and TRBJ1-5, is as follows: SAVISQKPSRDICQRGTSLTIQCQVDSQVTMMFWYRQQPGQSLTLIATANQGSEATYESGFVIDKFPISRPNLTFSTLTVSNMSPEDSSIYLCSVPAPGGNQPQHFGDGTRLSIL.